This T cell receptor beta chain was identified in a study of cytomegalovirus exposure and HLA in healthy donors. Study at large: Samples from HLA-typed donors yielded some 85 million unique TCRs in an early data release. Among the 300 to 400 donors who were genotyped, approximately 84% fell in the genetic ancestry cluster that is associated with self-reported Caucasian donors.

This PCR relied on a set of 60 Vbeta primers and 13 Jbeta primers. Some clones are missing from TCRdb's copy, which holds only in-frame ones; the method was immunoSEQ multiplex PCR. The sample contains roughly 100,000 clones, approximately 80% of which appear only once. Notes on this clone: Its matching antigen is unknown.

CDR1 and CDR2 from the germline V gene are ENHRY and SYGVKD. The J segment lost 6 bases and the V segment lost 4 bases, leaving 1 base of the junction unmatched. The CDR3 covers 13 residues. Overall study results and limits: For TCR beta chains, V- and J-gene trimming was later linked to a missense DCLRE1C variant. The study labeled 150 to 200 TCR beta chains cytomegalovirus-associated.

This TCR derives from a young woman in good health and CMV-seropositive. The chain carries TRBV10-3 and TRBJ2-2, with 8 bases matching TRBD2. The sample was PBMCs. Here the CDR3 reads CAISAGLAGELFF. The CDR3 nucleotides are TGTGCCATCAGTGCGGGACTAGCCGGGGAGCTGTTTTTT.